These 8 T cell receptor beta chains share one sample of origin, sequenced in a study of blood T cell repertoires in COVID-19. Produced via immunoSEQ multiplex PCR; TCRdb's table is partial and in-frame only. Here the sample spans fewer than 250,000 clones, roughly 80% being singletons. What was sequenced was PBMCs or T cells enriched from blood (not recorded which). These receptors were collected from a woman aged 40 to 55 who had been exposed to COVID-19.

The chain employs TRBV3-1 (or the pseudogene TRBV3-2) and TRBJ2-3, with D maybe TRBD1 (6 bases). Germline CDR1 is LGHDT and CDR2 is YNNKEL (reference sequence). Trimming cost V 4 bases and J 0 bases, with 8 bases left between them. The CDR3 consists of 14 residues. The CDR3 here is CASSRGTSTDTQYF. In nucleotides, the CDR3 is TGTGCCAGCAGCCGGGGGACAAGCACAGATACGCAGTATTTT.

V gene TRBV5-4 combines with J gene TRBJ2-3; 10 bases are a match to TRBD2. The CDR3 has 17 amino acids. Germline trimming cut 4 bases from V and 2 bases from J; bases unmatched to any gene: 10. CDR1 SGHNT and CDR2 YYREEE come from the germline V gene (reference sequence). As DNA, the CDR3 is TGTGCCAGCAGCCAATATTTAGCGGGGGGCCACACAGATACGCAGTATTTT. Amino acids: CASSQYLAGGHTDTQYF.

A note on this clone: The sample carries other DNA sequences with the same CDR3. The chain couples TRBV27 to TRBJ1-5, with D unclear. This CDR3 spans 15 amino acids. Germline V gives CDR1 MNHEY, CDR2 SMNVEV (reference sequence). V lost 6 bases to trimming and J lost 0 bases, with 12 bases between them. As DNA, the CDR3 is TGTGCCAGCAGCCAGGACTCCCTTAGCAATCAGCCCCAGCATTTT. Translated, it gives CASSQDSLSNQPQHF.

The CDR3 bases are TGTGCCAGCAGCCCACACCCTTGGCGGGGGGGAACAGATACGCAGTATTTT. Translating gives CASSPHPWRGGTDTQYF. V and J are TRBV7-3 and TRBJ2-3; 9 bases agree with TRBD2. V gave up 5 bases and J gave up 3 bases; unmatched junction bases: 12. This CDR3 comprises 17 residues. CDR1 SGHTA and CDR2 FQGTGA come from the germline V gene.

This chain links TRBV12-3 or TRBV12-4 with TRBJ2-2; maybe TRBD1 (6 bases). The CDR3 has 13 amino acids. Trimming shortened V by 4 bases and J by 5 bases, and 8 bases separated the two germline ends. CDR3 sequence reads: CASSYRETGELFF. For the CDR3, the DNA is TGTGCCAGCAGTTACAGGGAAACCGGGGAGCTGTTTTTT.

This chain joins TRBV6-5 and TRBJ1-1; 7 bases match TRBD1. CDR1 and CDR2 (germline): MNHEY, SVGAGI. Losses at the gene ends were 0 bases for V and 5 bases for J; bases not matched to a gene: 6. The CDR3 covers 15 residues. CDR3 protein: CASSYSRQGGTEAFF. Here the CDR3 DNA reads TGTGCCAGCAGTTACTCCCGACAGGGAGGTACTGAAGCTTTCTTT.

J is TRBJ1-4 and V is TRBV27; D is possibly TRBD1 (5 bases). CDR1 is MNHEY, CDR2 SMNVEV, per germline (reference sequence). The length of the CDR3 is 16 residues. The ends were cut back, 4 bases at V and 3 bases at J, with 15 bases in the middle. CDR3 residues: CASSSMTAPSNEKLFF. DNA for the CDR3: TGTGCCAGCAGTTCGATGACAGCACCCTCTAATGAAAAACTGTTTTTT.

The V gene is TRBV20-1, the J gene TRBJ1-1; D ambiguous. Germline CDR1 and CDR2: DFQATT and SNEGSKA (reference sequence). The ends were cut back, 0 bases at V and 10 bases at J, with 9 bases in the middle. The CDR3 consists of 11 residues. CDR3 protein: CSARDSLGAFF. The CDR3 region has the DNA TGCAGTGCTAGAGATAGTCTTGGAGCTTTCTTT.